Sequencing of this TCR beta chain was carried out in a study of T cell responses to AZD1222 COVID-19 vaccine. Study-wide results and caveats: Only after the peak T cell response were repertoires sampled.

The ends were cut back, 4 bases at V and 0 bases at J, with 10 bases in the middle. The CDR3 is made up of 16 amino acids. The V gene's germline CDR1 is LGHNA and CDR2 YSLEER. Concerning this clone: Its antigen is not identified.

This table comes from immunoSEQ multiplex PCR, and its TCRdb copy is limited to in-frame clones, with some not included. Counted here are some 190,000 clones, 85% to 95% occurring once; the ten biggest clones make up less than 2.5%. The sequence came from an adult who received the AZD1222 COVID-19 vaccine. V and J are TRBV4-3 and TRBJ2-6; unclear D gene. Specimen: peripheral blood, collected 28 days after the second AZD1222 dose. The CDR3 region is CASSPRGLSGANVLTF. CDR3 coding DNA: TGCGCCAGCAGCCCAAGAGGTCTCTCTGGGGCCAACGTCCTGACTTTC.